This T cell receptor beta chain was documented in a study of blood T cell repertoires in COVID-19 (TCRdb year 2020). Regarding the research as a whole: Samples from collaborators originated in the United States, Italy and Spain and spanned both the acute and convalescent phases of COVID-19. The material from the prospective study consisted of cDNA or gDNA derived from T cells, B-cell-depleted T cells, or PBMCs. The dataset comprised deeply sampled blood TCRbeta repertoires from subjects exposed to, actively infected with, or recovered from COVID-19. The repertoires were released in a freely available public database meant as a resource for research on the immune response to SARS-CoV-2. Samples came from the ongoing ImmuneRACE study (first 160 participants) plus 1,254 subjects from 6 global collaborators. Nearly every sample came with metadata listing a de-identified subject ID, COVID-19 status, age in years and sex. Where available, HLA class I and class II types were taken from metadata supplied by the sample provider and were not determined by assay-based typing.

TCRbeta CDR3 regions were amplified from genomic DNA by means of the immunoSEQ Assay, a bias-controlled multiplex PCR. Per the original workflow: The number of nucleated cells in each sample was estimated from the amplification of reference gene primers within the assay. To quantify the absolute abundance of each unique TCRbeta CDR3 rearrangement, sequence reads were collapsed and filtered. For each sample, productive Simpson clonality was calculated as the square root of Simpson's diversity index across productive rearrangements. TCRdb retrieved this table from immuneACCESS and kept in-frame rearrangements only. Not all clones are present; in checked studies, unresolved V genes account for under half, and no reason is known for the remainder. V and J calls plus clone size are reproduced from that table; the DNA served to infer D and trimming. The sample contains approximately 220,000 clones, 82% of them found a single time. In total, the top ten clones hold about 4.8% of the sample.

The collaborating institutions used their own protocols to collect whole blood in K2EDTA tubes. For TCRbeta analysis, collaborators shipped samples in one of three forms: frozen whole blood, isolated PBMCs, or DNA extracted from either of those sample types. Sequences GTSNPN (CDR1) and SVGIG (CDR2) are obtained from the germline V gene (reference sequence). From the cysteine through the phenylalanine, the CDR3 covers 14 amino acids. Just CDR3 DNA is preserved here, 42 bases in frame from base 1. Trimming removed 5 bases from V and 0 bases from J; the gene matches leave 4 bases unexplained. What the study reported, not specific to this receptor: Clinical and demographic metadata were provided uncurated, with the amount varying by source and participant.

In regard to this clone: The antigen it binds to is not known. No per-base quality is available; no much larger clone lies one base away.

Sequenced input: peripheral blood. The receptor chain draws on TRBV30 and TRBJ2-7; TRBD1 agrees with 10 junctional bases. The sequence was obtained from a woman aged 70-85 years with acute or convalescent COVID-19. CDR3 sequence: CAWRRTGGSYEQYF. The nucleotide sequence is given as TGTGCCTGGCGACGGACAGGGGGCTCCTACGAGCAGTACTTC.